These T cell receptor beta chains were read from a single sample in a study of preoperative IRX-2 immunotherapy in early breast cancer. Measured with immunoSEQ multiplex PCR; TCRdb has only the in-frame clones, and not every one. The table records around 88,000 clones, roughly 90% of them present only once. This material consisted of tumor tissue, taken after IRX-2 immunotherapy. The receptors were gathered from a human donor with breast cancer. The CDR3 runs from the conserved cysteine through the conserved F or W. The order of the fields is CDR3 DNA, CDR3 protein, V gene, J gene, D gene, clone size. A D gene is named only where the DNA matches it firmly. Only some rows state a clone size, as once, few, many or a class for expanded clones.

TGTGCCAGTAGTAAACCGGGGGCCAATTCACCCCTCCACTTT	CASSKPGANSPLHF	TRBV19	TRBJ1-6	.	.
TGTGCTAGTGGTTTGGAGGCGGGCACTGAAGCTTTCTTT	CASGLEAGTEAFF	TRBV12-5	TRBJ1-1	.	few
TGTGCCAGCAGTACATTGACAGGGGGTGCCTATGGCTACACCTTC	CASSTLTGGAYGYTF	TRBV28	TRBJ1-2	TRBD1	.
TGTGCCAGTAGTTTTCCATCAGGGACACTTAGCAATCAGCCCCAGCATTTT	CASSFPSGTLSNQPQHF	TRBV19	TRBJ1-5	.	.
TGTGCCTGGAGTCACGGCTGGGAGCAGTACTTC	CAWSHGWEQYF	TRBV30	TRBJ2-7	.	.
TGTGCCAGCACGGGGGGGGGCAATCAGCCCCAGCATTTT	CASTGGGNQPQHF	TRBV16	TRBJ1-5	.	.
TGTGCCATCAGTGCGGGGGTAAGAAGCGGCCAGGAGGCCGGGGAGCTGTTTTTT	CAISAGVRSGQEAGELFF	TRBV6-8	TRBJ2-2	TRBD2	.
TGTGCCAGCAACCCACCCGAAAGGGACGAGCAGTACTTC	CASNPPERDEQYF	TRBV7-4	TRBJ2-7	.	.
TGTGCCAGCAGTACCTGGACACCTTCCTCCTACGAGCAGTACTTC	CASSTWTPSSYEQYF	TRBV28	TRBJ2-7	.	.
TGTGCCTCGGAAAAACAGGCGGACACTGAAGCTTTCTTT	CASEKQADTEAFF	TRBV30	TRBJ1-1	.	few
TGCAGCTCCCGTCAAAGCCTCACAGATACGCAGTATTTT	CSSRQSLTDTQYF	TRBV29-1	TRBJ2-3	.	once
TGCAGCGTTGAACCACCCTCTGGAAACACCATATATTTT	CSVEPPSGNTIYF	TRBV29-1	TRBJ1-3	.	.
TGTGCCAGTCAGGCGGGACAGGGCTCCTACGAGCAGTACTTC	CASQAGQGSYEQYF	TRBV6-8	TRBJ2-7	TRBD1	few